The entry below describes one T cell receptor beta chain. Its antigen is not known. V was pared by 0 bases and J by 1 base, with 9 bases between. Germline V CDR1 and CDR2: SNHLY, FYNNEI. The CDR3 sequence is 15 residues long. This specimen belongs to a study of OX40 agonist ivuxolimab in advanced cancers. Across the whole study: Partial responses were recorded for three patients, including one with hepatocellular carcinoma and two with cutaneous melanoma.

The study, taken as a whole, reports: Dose levels from 0.1 to 3.0 mg/kg saw CD4+ and CD8+ blood T cells expand clonally by week 6. Among patients with partial responses at 0.1-3.0 mg/kg, clonal expansion was among the lowest.

Sequenced by immunoSEQ multiplex PCR; TCRdb stores in-frame clones only, minus some. The sample records over 60,000 clones, 65% to 90% being singletons. Sequencing used CD4+ or CD8+ T cells sorted from blood, obtained in a trial of the OX40 agonist ivuxolimab. This chain connects TRBV2 to TRBJ1-1; no clear D. This TCR was sampled from an adult with an advanced solid tumor such as melanoma, head and neck, liver or kidney cancer. The CDR3 loop reads CASSEAPGWNTEAFF. CDR3 nucleotide sequence: TGTGCCAGCAGTGAAGCGCCGGGGTGGAACACTGAAGCTTTCTTT.